This passage covers 32 T cell receptor beta chains from one sample sequenced in a study of control samples from healthy donors and cancer patients. This table comes from immunoSEQ multiplex PCR, and its TCRdb copy is limited to in-frame clones, with some not included. Counted here are roughly 160,000 clones, about 94% occurring once; the ten biggest clones make up 14%. Sequenced sample: PBMCs. These receptors were collected from a man aged 55 to 70 with colorectal cancer.

This clone showed up just once. The V and J genes are TRBV5-6 and TRBJ2-3; no definite D call. CDR3 length: 13 residues. Trimming left V 5 bases short and J 6 bases short, with 13 bases between. Germline V lookup: CDR1 SGHDT, CDR2 YYEEEE. In DNA form, the CDR3 reads TGTGCCAGCAGAGCCCGCCCTGGGGATACGCAGTATTTT. Its translation: CASRARPGDTQYF.

This chain joins TRBV5-6 and TRBJ2-5, with 8 positions matching TRBD2. The V segment lost 4 bases and the J segment 1 base; nucleotides outside the gene matches: 15. This CDR3 contains 18 residues. Germline CDR1 and CDR2: SGHDT and YYEEEE. This chain's CDR3 is CASSDIVGTSGTQETQYF. The DNA of the CDR3 is TGTGCCAGCAGCGATATTGTGGGTACTAGCGGTACCCAAGAGACCCAGTACTTC.

The chain employs TRBV4-1 and TRBJ1-1; D is ambiguous. V gave up 1 base and J gave up 4 bases, with 10 bases separating them. Germline V lookup: CDR1 MGHRA, CDR2 YSYEKL. The CDR3 covers 14 residues. For the CDR3, the DNA is TGCGCCAGCAGCCAAGGGGAAAAATCCACTGAAGCTTTCTTT. As protein: CASSQGEKSTEAFF.

The V gene is TRBV6-5, the J gene TRBJ1-1; TRBD1 aligns across 9 bases. The CDR3 runs 15 residues. Germline V CDR1 and CDR2: MNHEY, SVGAGI. V was pared by 6 bases and J by 3 bases, with 8 bases of the junction left unmatched. The CDR3 region has the DNA TGTGCCAGCAGCTTGACAGGGGGATGGTACACTGAAGCTTTCTTT. Protein: CASSLTGGWYTEAFF.

V usage is TRBV27 and J usage is TRBJ2-3; tentative D call: TRBD1 (6 bases). V lost 5 bases, J lost 2 bases, and 14 bases lay in between. CDR1 is MNHEY and CDR2 is SMNVEV in the germline V gene (reference sequence). CDR3 length: 15 residues. The CDR3 loop is CASSKRQGYTDTQYF. The DNA of the CDR3 is TGTGCCAGCAGTAAGAGGCAGGGGTACACAGATACGCAGTATTTT.

The chain employs TRBV5-8 and TRBJ2-1, with 7 bases lining up with TRBD1. Germline V gene data show CDR1 as SGHTS and CDR2 as YDEGEE. The J segment lost 2 bases and the V segment lost 4 bases, leaving 3 bases of the junction unmatched. CDR3 length: 14 amino acids. CDR3 in amino acids: CASSRGQAYNEQFF. In nucleotides, the CDR3 is TGTGCCAGCAGCAGAGGACAGGCCTACAATGAGCAGTTCTTC.

The chain employs TRBV7-2 and TRBJ1-1; possibly TRBD1 for D (6 bases). The CDR3 is 14 amino acids. The V end was cut by 6 bases, the J end by 4 bases, with 15 bases between. In germline, CDR1 is SGHTA, CDR2 FQGNSA. The CDR3 region has the DNA TGTGCCAGCAGGTCTGGGGGCTGGGGCACTGAAGCTTTCTTT. The encoded protein is CASRSGGWGTEAFF.

Concerning this clone: One end of the junction is discordant with germline, which a read error may explain. The CDR3 here is CASSGGGAVTQYF. The CDR3, as DNA: TGTGCAAGCAGTGGCGGGGGGGCGGTTACCCAGTACTTC. The chain combines TRBV7-2 with TRBJ2-5; 9 bases are shared with TRBD2. There are 13 residues in the CDR3. Germline loops: CDR1 SGHTA, CDR2 FQGNSA. Using reference TRBV7-2 and TRBJ2-5 for the parts outside the CDR3, the full variable domain is GAGVSQSPSNKVTEKGKDVELRCDPISGHTALYWYRQSLGQGLEFLIYFQGNSAPDKSGLPSDRFSAERTGGSVSTLTIQRTQQEDSAVYLCASSGGGAVTQYFGPGTRLLVL.

The chain carries TRBV9 and TRBJ2-3, with 10 nucleotides matching TRBD2. V lost 4 bases, J lost 2 bases, and 10 bases stayed unmatched. This CDR3 region has 17 residues. Germline lookup yields CDR1 SGDLS and CDR2 YYNGEE. CDR3 DNA: TGTGCCAGCAGCCCGTTCTTAGCGGGGGGCCTCACAGATACGCAGTATTTT. It encodes CASSPFLAGGLTDTQYF.

This chain uses TRBV4-1 with TRBJ1-5; perhaps TRBD1 as D (5 bases). The V end was cut by 0 bases, the J end by 1 base, with 22 bases between. The germline V gene encodes CDR1 MGHRA and CDR2 YSYEKL. This CDR3 is built from 20 residues. Here the CDR3 reads CASSQDRGRVGPESNQPQHF. The DNA for the CDR3 is TGCGCCAGCAGCCAAGATAGGGGCCGCGTAGGTCCAGAAAGCAATCAGCCCCAGCATTTT.

The rearrangement uses TRBV11-2 and TRBJ1-3, with no clear D. CDR3 length: 13 residues. V shed 8 bases and J shed 0 bases, with 8 bases lying between them. The V gene's germline CDR1 is SGHAT and CDR2 FQNNGV. CDR3 sequence (DNA): TGTGCCAGCGGGCGGAGCTCTGGAAACACCATATATTTT. It is translated as CASGRSSGNTIYF.

The V gene is TRBV7-2, the J gene TRBJ2-7; D assignment may be TRBD1 or TRBD2 (8 bases each). The CDR3 loop spans 16 amino acids. Germline V lookup: CDR1 SGHTA, CDR2 FQGNSA. V lost 5 bases and J lost 3, with 20 bases in between. The DNA for the CDR3 is TGTGCCAGCAGCCACGGGGGGGCAGGGGGCAGCTACGAGCAGTACTTC. Its protein is CASSHGGAGGSYEQYF.

This clone came up once. The chain employs TRBV27 and TRBJ1-2, with 9 bases that match TRBD1. The CDR3 has 15 residues. Looked up from germline, CDR1 is MNHEY and CDR2 is SMNVEV (reference sequence). V was clipped by 1 base and J by 8 bases; unmatched bases: 8. CDR3 bases: TGTGCCAGCAGTTTATATTGGACAGGGGAATTCGGCTACACCTTC. Protein sequence: CASSLYWTGEFGYTF.

This chain links TRBV18 with TRBJ2-7, with D unclear. The CDR3 consists of 14 residues. With 1 base removed from V and 2 bases from J, the gap between germline ends came to 9 bases. Germline assignment: CDR1 KGHSH and CDR2 LQKENI. The CDR3 DNA is TGTGCCAGCTCACCACGGGGTCTGGCCTACGAGCAGTACTTC. Its protein product is CASSPRGLAYEQYF.

The table lists this clone with a count of one. The CDR3 region has the DNA TGTGCCAGCGATGAACGGGGGGATGGGACACCCTATGGCTACACCTTC. The encoded protein is CASDERGDGTPYGYTF. V gene TRBV2 combines with J gene TRBJ1-2; D perhaps matches TRBD1 (6 bases). The germline gives CDR1 SNHLY, CDR2 FYNNEI. The ends were cut back, 8 bases at V and 4 bases at J, with 23 bases in the middle. The CDR3 is 16 residues long.

The V and J genes are TRBV5-1 and TRBJ1-1; D is unresolved. Germline assignment: CDR1 SGHRS and CDR2 YFSETQ. V lost 0 bases to trimming and J lost 3 bases, with 9 bases between them. The CDR3 contains 14 residues. Written as DNA, the CDR3 is TGCGCCAGCAGCTTGGAAGGCAGTTACACTGAAGCTTTCTTT. It specifies CASSLEGSYTEAFF.

This chain connects TRBV27 to TRBJ1-3, with D possibly being TRBD1 (6 bases). CDR3 size: 14 residues. CDR1 is MNHEY, CDR2 SMNVEV, per germline (reference sequence). The germline V and J ends were trimmed by 4 bases and 3 bases, with 10 bases remaining between them. The CDR3 loop reads CASSYRAGGNTIYF. For the CDR3, the DNA is TGTGCCAGCAGTTACAGGGCAGGTGGAAACACCATATATTTT.

V is TRBV6-5 and J is TRBJ1-2; D gene unclear. The CDR3 runs 13 residues. Germline lookup yields CDR1 MNHEY and CDR2 SVGAGI. Trimming took off 1 base at V and 5 bases at J, with 8 bases between the two ends. In DNA, the CDR3 is TGTGCCAGCAGTTACTTCCCCCAGTATGGCTACACCTTC. Its protein product is CASSYFPQYGYTF.

The chain has TRBV7-9 and TRBJ2-7; a possible D gene is TRBD1 (6 bases). V gave up 5 bases and J gave up 1 base, with 15 bases separating them. From germline, CDR1 is SEHNR and CDR2 FQNEAQ (reference sequence). This CDR3 has 15 residues. This CDR3 reads CASSPSGTPSYEQYF. DNA of the CDR3: TGTGCCAGCAGCCCTTCCGGGACACCTTCCTACGAGCAGTACTTC.

The rearrangement joins TRBV24-1 to TRBJ2-5; 10 bases are a match to TRBD2. V shed 1 base and J 2 bases; nucleotides not matched to a gene: 6. CDR3 length: 17 amino acids. Germline lookup yields CDR1 KGHDR and CDR2 SFDVKD. CDR3 amino acids: CATSDFLAGAPQETQYF. DNA for the CDR3: TGTGCCACCAGTGATTTCCTAGCGGGGGCCCCTCAAGAGACCCAGTACTTC.

The V gene is TRBV3-1 (or the pseudogene TRBV3-2), the J gene TRBJ2-5; TRBD1 matches at 7 bases. The CDR3 spans 14 residues. J was trimmed by 4 bases and V by 1 base; bases with no gene match: 3. The germline CDR1 and CDR2 sequences are LGHDT and YNNKEL (reference sequence). CDR3 loop: CASSQGTGGETQYF. DNA for the CDR3: TGTGCCAGCAGCCAAGGGACAGGCGGAGAGACCCAGTACTTC.

The rearrangement joins TRBV3-1 (or the pseudogene TRBV3-2) to TRBJ2-5; tentatively, D is TRBD1 or TRBD2 (5 bases each). CDR1 LGHDT and CDR2 YNNKEL come from the germline V gene (reference sequence). There are 15 residues in the CDR3. Trimming left V 4 bases short and J 5 bases short, with 17 bases between. The CDR3 DNA reads as TGTGCCAGCAGCCCGGGGCTAAAGATTGGGGAGACCCAGTACTTC. This codes for CASSPGLKIGETQYF.

The table lists this clone with a count of one. This chain joins TRBV9 and TRBJ1-1; TRBD1 is a possible D gene (5 bases). CDR1 and CDR2 (germline): SGDLS, YYNGEE. The CDR3 loop spans 14 amino acids. Deletions cut 0 bases from V and 4 bases from J, with 10 bases between. CDR3 loop: CASSVEGTVTEAFF. As DNA, the CDR3 is TGTGCCAGCAGCGTAGAAGGGACGGTCACTGAAGCTTTCTTT.

V and J are TRBV27 and TRBJ1-1; the match to TRBD1 covers 7 bases. From germline, CDR1 is MNHEY and CDR2 SMNVEV (reference sequence). V was pared by 0 bases and J by 3 bases, with 4 bases of the junction left unmatched. The CDR3 is 15 residues long. The chain's CDR3 is CASSLSGGRDTEAFF. The CDR3 DNA follows: TGTGCCAGCAGTTTATCAGGGGGCAGGGACACTGAAGCTTTCTTT.

This clone was detected once. The V gene is TRBV18, the J gene TRBJ2-2, with D uncertain. Trimming removed 5 bases at V and 7 bases at J, with 8 bases between. Germline V gene sequence: CDR1 KGHSH, CDR2 LQKENI. This CDR3 contains 12 residues. The CDR3 DNA reads TGTGCCAGCTCAAGGGTGATCGGGGAGCTGTTTTTT. Protein product: CASSRVIGELFF.

CDR3: CASSPSNGDEQFF. The CDR3 nucleotides are TGTGCCAGCTCACCATCAAACGGGGATGAGCAGTTCTTC. V gene TRBV18 combines with J gene TRBJ2-1; D may be TRBD2 (5 bases). The V end was cut by 2 bases, the J end by 8 bases, with 10 bases between. The CDR3 runs 13 residues. Germline-derived CDR1 and CDR2 are KGHSH and LQKENI.

The chain employs TRBV5-5 and TRBJ2-3; D tentatively fits TRBD1 or TRBD2 (5 bases each). The V end was cut by 2 bases, the J end by 6 bases, with 16 bases between. Per germline, CDR1 SGHKS and CDR2 YYEKEE (reference sequence). The CDR3 is 15 residues long. The CDR3 sequence: CASSFTGAVSDTQYF. The CDR3 coding sequence is TGTGCCAGCAGCTTCACCGGGGCCGTCTCCGATACGCAGTATTTT.

The chain combines TRBV9 with TRBJ2-3, with TRBD1 as a possible D gene (5 bases). The CDR3 loop spans 15 amino acids. V was trimmed by 4 bases and J by 3 bases, leaving 15 bases between them. Germline lookup yields CDR1 SGDLS and CDR2 YYNGEE. CDR3 sequence reads: CASSLQVVPTDTQYF. CDR3 DNA: TGTGCCAGCAGCTTACAGGTTGTGCCGACAGATACGCAGTATTTT.

This chain connects TRBV12-3 or TRBV12-4 to TRBJ1-1; D perhaps matches TRBD1 (5 bases). CDR3 length: 12 residues. Trimming took 3 bases from V and 11 from J, leaving 13 bases between them. In nucleotides, the CDR3 is TGTGCCAGCAGTTTTGCAGGAGGGGCGGCTTTCTTT. Translation gives CASSFAGGAAFF.

V gene TRBV4-2 combines with J gene TRBJ1-3, with D possibly matching TRBD1 (5 bases). The ends were cut back, 0 bases at V and 1 base at J, with 10 bases in the middle. The germline CDR1 and CDR2 sequences are LGHNA and YNFKEQ. This CDR3 comprises 16 residues. The CDR3 is CASSQDGTTSGNTIYF. Written as DNA, the CDR3 is TGTGCCAGCAGCCAAGACGGGACGACTTCTGGAAACACCATATATTTT.

This chain joins TRBV2 and TRBJ2-1, with no clear D. Per germline, CDR1 SNHLY and CDR2 FYNNEI. The ends were cut back, 4 bases at V and 7 bases at J, with 5 bases in the middle. This CDR3 contains 11 residues. The CDR3 DNA is TGTGCCAGCAGTGGAAATAATGAGCAGTTCTTC. It encodes CASSGNNEQFF.

The rearrangement links TRBV7-9 to TRBJ2-3; the D gene is possibly TRBD2 (6 bases). Trimming pared 7 bases from V and 5 bases from J, leaving 13 bases between. Germline CDR1 and CDR2: SEHNR and FQNEAQ (reference sequence). CDR3 length: 13 residues. CDR3 sequence (DNA): TGTGCCAGCATGACGTCAGCGGGAGATACGCAGTATTTT. It translates to CASMTSAGDTQYF.